This is a list of T cell receptor beta chains from one sample in a study of Ad26.COV2.S vaccination and SARS-CoV-2 variants. Measured with immunoSEQ multiplex PCR; TCRdb has only the in-frame clones, and not every one. This table holds 350,000 to 500,000 clones, less than 95% found once. This specimen consisted of peripheral blood, obtained in a trial of Ad26.COV2.S vaccine versus placebo. These receptors originate from a person between 18 and 65 years old who received the Ad26.COV2.S COVID-19 vaccine or a placebo. CDR3s include the opening cysteine and the closing phenylalanine or tryptophan. The order of the fields is CDR3 protein, CDR3 DNA, D gene, V gene, CDR3 length, clone size, J gene. A D gene is named only where the DNA matches it firmly. The size of a clone is reported for some rows only, either as once, few or many, or as a class for expanded clones.

CASSISRGTDTQYF,TGTGCCAGCAGCATCTCGAGAGGCACAGATACGCAGTATTTT,NA,TRBV13,14,NA,TRBJ2-3
CSASGQADYGYTF,TGCAGTGCTAGTGGCCAGGCTGACTATGGCTACACCTTC,NA,TRBV20-1,13,NA,TRBJ1-2
CASSFGSSNQPQHF,TGTGCCAGCAGTTTCGGCAGTAGCAATCAGCCCCAGCATTTT,NA,TRBV28,14,NA,TRBJ1-5
CASSHDRGTYNEQFF,TGTGCCAGCAGCCATGACAGGGGCACCTACAATGAGCAGTTCTTC,TRBD1,TRBV7-9,15,NA,TRBJ2-1
CATSGGQGYADTQYF,TGTGCCACCAGTGGGGGACAGGGCTATGCAGATACGCAGTATTTT,TRBD1,TRBV24-1,15,NA,TRBJ2-3
CASSLGGRAVNEQFF,TGTGCCAGCAGCTTAGGCGGGAGGGCCGTCAATGAGCAGTTCTTC,TRBD2,TRBV13,15,NA,TRBJ2-1
CASSRDTNQPQHF,TGTGCCAGCAGCCGGGACACCAATCAGCCCCAGCATTTT,NA,TRBV2,13,NA,TRBJ1-5
CASSQTGQSKNIQYF,TGTGCCAGCAGCCAAACGGGACAGTCCAAAAACATTCAGTACTTC,TRBD1,TRBV3-1/TRBV3-2,15,NA,TRBJ2-4
CASEKTGGSTIYEQYF,TGTGCCAGCGAAAAAACAGGGGGCTCTACGATCTACGAGCAGTACTTC,TRBD1,TRBV18,16,NA,TRBJ2-7
CAIWDRSNTEAFF,TGTGCCATTTGGGACAGGAGCAACACTGAAGCTTTCTTT,TRBD1,TRBV10-3,13,NA,TRBJ1-1
CSGTENTEAFF,TGCAGTGGGACAGAGAACACTGAAGCTTTCTTT,NA,TRBV20-1,11,NA,TRBJ1-1
CASSAGAIDTQYF,TGTGCCAGCTCAGCGGGGGCTATAGATACGCAGTATTTT,NA,TRBV18,13,NA,TRBJ2-3
CASSSGTGVRHSYGYTF,TGTGCCAGCAGCTCCGGGACAGGGGTTCGGCACTCCTATGGCTACACCTTC,TRBD1,TRBV5-4,17,NA,TRBJ1-2
CASSPRLAGGSGANVLTF,TGTGCCAGCAGCCCGAGACTAGCGGGAGGGTCGGGGGCCAACGTCCTGACTTTC,TRBD2,TRBV7-3,18,NA,TRBJ2-6
CASSQAQGGSNQPQHF,TGTGCCAGCAGCCAAGCCCAGGGGGGTAGCAATCAGCCCCAGCATTTT,TRBD1,TRBV4-2,16,NA,TRBJ1-5
CASTQGAYPDTQYF,TGTGCCAGCACCCAAGGAGCCTACCCAGATACGCAGTATTTT,NA,TRBV28,14,NA,TRBJ2-3
CASRYGGPLHF,TGTGCCAGCAGGTACGGCGGACCCCTCCACTTT,NA,TRBV28,11,NA,TRBJ1-6
CATSGAAGPYNEQFF,TGTGCCACCAGTGGTGCGGCGGGCCCCTACAATGAGCAGTTCTTC,NA,TRBV24-1,15,NA,TRBJ2-1
CASSGGNGYTF,TGTGCCAGCAGCGGGGGGAATGGCTACACCTTC,NA,TRBV7-9,11,NA,TRBJ1-2
CASRSQAYEQYF,TGTGCCAGCAGGTCGCAGGCGTACGAGCAGTACTTC,NA,TRBV28,12,NA,TRBJ2-7
CASRDGSVRAQPLHEQYF,TGTGCCAGCAGAGATGGGTCAGTCCGGGCCCAGCCGCTTCACGAGCAGTACTTC,NA,TRBV27,18,NA,TRBJ2-7
CASSLTGAPYEQYF,TGCGCCAGCAGCTTGACGGGAGCCCCCTACGAGCAGTACTTC,NA,TRBV5-1,14,NA,TRBJ2-7
CASREGTRGTPEAFF,TGTGCCAGTAGGGAGGGTACGCGGGGGACCCCTGAAGCTTTCTTT,NA,TRBV19,15,NA,TRBJ1-1
CASSQDPGTRAADTQYF,TGTGCCAGCAGCCAAGATCCCGGGACTAGAGCGGCAGATACGCAGTATTTT,TRBD2,TRBV14,17,few,TRBJ2-3
CASSPTRQGNYNEQFF,TGTGCCAGCAGTCCAACAAGACAGGGGAACTACAATGAGCAGTTCTTC,TRBD1,TRBV2,16,once,TRBJ2-1
CASSPPDRGFETQYF,TGTGCCAGCAGCCCACCGGACAGGGGATTCGAGACCCAGTACTTC,TRBD1,TRBV3-1/TRBV3-2,15,once,TRBJ2-5
CASSAGTSGPIYSYEQYF,TGTGCCAGCAGCGCCGGGACTAGCGGACCAATATACTCCTACGAGCAGTACTTC,TRBD2,TRBV9,18,NA,TRBJ2-7
CAIGRNYGYTF,TGTGCCATCGGGAGAAACTATGGCTACACCTTC,NA,TRBV27,11,NA,TRBJ1-2
CASRTADRGRGDEQFF,TGTGCCAGCAGGACAGCGGACAGGGGGCGCGGGGATGAGCAGTTCTTC,TRBD1,TRBV28,16,NA,TRBJ2-1
CATSAVTGYRETQYF,TGTGCCACCAGTGCTGTGACAGGGTATCGAGAGACCCAGTACTTC,TRBD1,TRBV24-1,15,NA,TRBJ2-5
CASSWASGRDEQFF,TGTGCCAGCAGTTGGGCTAGCGGGAGGGATGAGCAGTTCTTC,TRBD2,TRBV28,14,NA,TRBJ2-1
CASSLRQGGKKLFF,TGTGCCAGCAGTTTAAGGCAGGGGGGAAAAAAACTGTTTTTT,TRBD1,TRBV28,14,once,TRBJ1-4
CSASDSYEQYF,TGCAGTGCTAGCGATTCCTACGAGCAGTACTTC,NA,TRBV20-1,11,NA,TRBJ2-7
CASERTDTQYF,TGTGCCAGCGAACGCACGGATACGCAGTATTTT,NA,TRBV5-5,11,NA,TRBJ2-3
CASSLWLNNEQFF,TGTGCCAGCAGTTTATGGCTAAACAATGAGCAGTTCTTC,NA,TRBV27,13,once,TRBJ2-1
CASSQDLSSGMNYEQYF,TGCGCCAGCAGCCAAGATTTATCTAGCGGGATGAACTACGAGCAGTACTTC,TRBD2,TRBV4-1,17,NA,TRBJ2-7
CASSYPRPGTGVIFTYEQYF,TGTGCCAGCAGTTACCCCCGGCCCGGGACAGGGGTTATTTTCACCTACGAGCAGTACTTC,TRBD1,TRBV6-2/TRBV6-3,20,NA,TRBJ2-7
CASTLYSNQPQHF,TGTGCCAGCACCCTGTATAGCAATCAGCCCCAGCATTTT,NA,TRBV6-5,13,NA,TRBJ1-5
CASSLGTSGSSVEQFF,TGTGCCAGCAGCTTAGGGACTAGCGGGAGTTCGGTTGAGCAGTTCTTC,TRBD2,TRBV13,16,NA,TRBJ2-1
CASSGRGNTEAFF,TGTGCCAGCAGTGGCAGGGGGAACACTGAAGCTTTCTTT,NA,TRBV27,13,NA,TRBJ1-1
CASSPSLVTDTQYF,TGTGCCAGCAGCCCTTCACTAGTGACAGATACGCAGTATTTT,NA,TRBV11-3,14,NA,TRBJ2-3
CATSEVADTGELFF,TGTGCCACCAGTGAAGTAGCAGACACCGGGGAGCTGTTTTTT,NA,TRBV24-1,14,NA,TRBJ2-2
CASTRPKSADTQYF,TGTGCCAGCACCCGACCGAAGAGCGCAGATACGCAGTATTTT,NA,TRBV6-6,14,NA,TRBJ2-3
CASGQPQHF,TGTGCCAGCGGTCAGCCCCAGCATTTT,NA,TRBV27,9,NA,TRBJ1-5
CASSFFGTGPYEQYF,TGTGCCAGCAGCTTTTTCGGGACAGGGCCCTACGAGCAGTACTTC,TRBD1,TRBV7-9,15,NA,TRBJ2-7